This TCR beta chain was observed in a study of T cells in localized non-small cell lung cancer. As for this clone: Its antigen is still unknown.

V lost 1 base, J lost 5 bases, and 13 bases stayed unmatched. This CDR3 is built from 17 residues. Germline V gene sequence: CDR1 SGHDT, CDR2 YYEEEE. Using immunoSEQ multiplex PCR, the repertoire was profiled, and TCRdb retains in-frame clones only, with some absent. The table includes roughly 34,000 clones, roughly nine tenths detected once. Study-level points and caveats: Out of the top 100 tumor clones, a median approximately 50 were seen in adjacent lung. Maximal T cell clonality occurred in uninvolved adjacent lung, with tumor ranking below it.

This chain joins TRBV5-6 and TRBJ2-5; 8 bases map to TRBD2. The receptor was isolated from a man aged 40-75 years with stage III lung adenocarcinoma. Here the sequenced sample was peripheral blood mononuclear cells, taken before any cancer treatment. The CDR3 nucleotides are TGTGCCAGCAGCTTGACCACGGGGGGGCCGGGTAGGGAGACCCAGTACTTC. It codes for CASSLTTGGPGRETQYF.